Below are 16 T cell receptor beta chains sequenced from a single sample in a study of cytotoxic CD8 clonotypes in ibrutinib-treated CLL. Assay: immunoSEQ multiplex PCR; the TCRdb copy retains only in-frame clones and omits some. The top ten hold under 6.5% of the sample, which has fewer than 90,000 clones, about 86% seen once. The sequences come from PBMCs, collected before ibrutinib treatment. The receptors here all came from a human donor with chronic lymphocytic leukemia.

The CDR3 DNA follows: TGCGCCAGCAGCCCAAGGGCTAGTTACAATGAGCAGTTCTTC. Translated: CASSPRASYNEQFF. This chain joins TRBV4-3 and TRBJ2-1; D gene uncertain. V lost 4 bases and J lost 4, with 11 bases in between. This CDR3 has 14 amino acids. The germline CDR1 and CDR2 sequences are LGHNA and YSLEER.

CDR3 in amino acids: CASSLMGYQETQYF. As DNA, the CDR3 is TGTGCCAGCAGCTTGATGGGTTACCAAGAGACCCAGTACTTC. The chain links TRBV5-6 to TRBJ2-5; D gene ambiguous. The V gene lost 1 base and the J gene lost 0 bases, with 7 bases spanning the gap. The CDR3 sequence is 14 residues long. In germline, CDR1 is SGHDT, CDR2 YYEEEE.

The rearrangement uses TRBV19 and TRBJ1-2; a weak D match, TRBD1 (5 bases). Trimming removed 4 bases from V and 2 bases from J, with 17 bases in between. CDR3 size: 16 residues. The germline V gene has CDR1 LNHDA and CDR2 SQIVND (reference sequence). The CDR3 DNA reads TGTGCCAGTAGTACAGGGACTAAAAAAGGGAACTATGGCTACACCTTC. Translated, it gives CASSTGTKKGNYGYTF.

V gene TRBV19 combines with J gene TRBJ2-5; 7 positions match TRBD1. The CDR3 loop spans 17 amino acids. V lost 6 bases and J lost 5; bases outside the gene matches: 18. Germline CDR1 is LNHDA and CDR2 is SQIVND (reference sequence). The CDR3 sequence: CASSGKGTVGELETQYF. Written as DNA, the CDR3 is TGTGCCAGTAGCGGAAAAGGGACAGTGGGTGAGTTGGAGACCCAGTACTTC.

This clone was detected only a few times. The gene calls are TRBV10-3 and TRBJ1-3; a weak D match, TRBD1 (5 bases). With 6 bases removed from V and 0 bases from J, the gap between germline ends came to 9 bases. This CDR3 comprises 14 residues. CDR1 is ENHRY and CDR2 is SYGVKD in the germline V gene. In nucleotides, the CDR3 is TGTGCCATCAGACCCGACAGCTCTGGAAACACCATATATTTT. Its protein is CAIRPDSSGNTIYF.

The rearrangement joins TRBV5-4 to TRBJ2-1; 11 bases map to TRBD1. The germline CDR1 and CDR2 sequences are SGHNT and YYREEE (reference sequence). CDR3 length equals 16 residues. J gave up 9 bases and V 4 bases, and 12 bases lay outside the gene matches. The CDR3 nucleotides read TGTGCCAGCAGCCAAGTAGGACAGGGGGCTTCCTTTGAGCAGTTCTTC. This codes for CASSQVGQGASFEQFF.

V and J are TRBV27 and TRBJ1-5; D is uncertain. V gave up 0 bases and J gave up 2 bases, with 5 bases separating them. Per the germline V gene, CDR1 is MNHEY and CDR2 is SMNVEV (reference sequence). The length of the CDR3 is 14 residues. CDR3 bases: TGTGCCAGCAGTTTATCGGCGGGCAATCAGCCCCAGCATTTT. It specifies CASSLSAGNQPQHF.

This clone has more than one count but fewer than ten. The V and J genes are TRBV11-3 and TRBJ1-2; 8 nucleotides align to TRBD1. Germline V gives CDR1 SGHNT, CDR2 YENEEA. The ends lost 5 bases at V and 4 bases at J; junction bases unmatched: 6. This CDR3 is 14 amino acids long. CDR3 residues: CASSKRTGGYGYTF. The DNA for the CDR3 is TGTGCCAGCAGCAAACGAACAGGGGGCTATGGCTACACCTTC.

This chain uses TRBV18 with TRBJ2-7; D may be TRBD2 (6 bases). CDR3 length equals 14 residues. The V end lost 3 bases, the J end lost 2 bases, and 11 bases lay between the germline ends. Germline V gene lookup returns CDR1 KGHSH and CDR2 LQKENI. CDR3 bases: TGTGCCAGCTCACCGGAGGGGCAGGCCTACGAGCAGTACTTC. Encoded protein: CASSPEGQAYEQYF.

This chain joins TRBV5-1 and TRBJ2-1; D call uncertain. V was shortened by 1 base and J by 6 bases, with 2 bases between the two germline ends. CDR1 is SGHRS, CDR2 YFSETQ, per germline. The CDR3 sequence is 11 residues long. Written as DNA, the CDR3 is TGCGCCAGCAGCTTGCTCAATGAGCAGTTCTTC. Its translation: CASSLLNEQFF.

The rearrangement links TRBV7-9 to TRBJ1-2; 8 bases agree with TRBD1. V was clipped by 5 bases and J by 5 bases; unmatched bases: 7. CDR1 is SEHNR and CDR2 is FQNEAQ in the germline V gene (reference sequence). The CDR3 consists of 14 residues. CDR3 sequence (DNA): TGTGCCAGCAGCCCGAACAGGGGGTGGTATGGCTACACCTTC. It is translated as CASSPNRGWYGYTF.

The rearrangement uses TRBV7-9 and TRBJ2-5; D is possibly TRBD1 (6 bases). V was pared by 4 bases and J by 5 bases, with 17 bases between. The CDR3 spans 15 residues. Germline assignment: CDR1 SEHNR and CDR2 FQNEAQ (reference sequence). CDR3 sequence: CASSSETGYGETQYF. CDR3 DNA sequence: TGTGCCAGCAGCTCAGAGACAGGTTATGGGGAGACCCAGTACTTC. Using reference TRBV7-9 and TRBJ2-5 for the parts outside the CDR3, the full variable domain is DTGVSQNPRHKITKRGQNVTFRCDPISEHNRLYWYRQTLGQGPEFLTYFQNEAQLEKSRLLSDRFSAERPKGSFSTLEIQRTEQGDSAMYLCASSSETGYGETQYFGPGTRLLVL.

The V and J genes are TRBV5-6 and TRBJ2-7; D might be TRBD2 (6 bases). V was cut by 4 bases and J by 7 bases, with 15 bases left in between. Germline CDR1 is SGHDT and CDR2 is YYEEEE. This CDR3 comprises 13 residues. The CDR3 protein is CASSALGRWEQYF. The CDR3 DNA reads TGTGCCAGCAGCGCCTTGGGGAGGTGGGAGCAGTACTTC.

This chain links TRBV28 with TRBJ2-7; 10 bases align to TRBD2. After removal of 5 bases from V and 7 bases from J, the junction contained 11 bases not matched to a gene. The CDR3 runs to 15 residues. Germline CDR1 is MDHEN and CDR2 is SYDVKM. The CDR3 DNA reads as TGTGCCAGCAGTCTAACTAGCGGGACCAAGCGAGAGCAGTACTTC. Its protein product is CASSLTSGTKREQYF.

The genes are TRBV27 and TRBJ2-5; weak D call: TRBD1 (5 bases). V dropped 5 bases and J dropped 5 bases, with 9 bases sitting between them. CDR1 is MNHEY and CDR2 is SMNVEV in the germline V gene (reference sequence). The CDR3 length is 12 residues. Written as DNA, the CDR3 is TGTGCCAGCAGTCCAGGGCGGGAGACCCAGTACTTC. Translating gives CASSPGRETQYF.

This clone has only a few counts. CDR3 sequence (DNA): TGTGCCAGCAGCTTGGGGATGAACACTGAAGCTTTCTTT. Translating gives CASSLGMNTEAFF. The V gene is TRBV5-6, the J gene TRBJ1-1; D is ambiguous. The CDR3 runs to 13 residues. Trimming shortened V by 0 bases and J by 0 bases, and 3 bases separated the two germline ends. Germline V gene lookup returns CDR1 SGHDT and CDR2 YYEEEE.